These 8 T cell receptor beta chains were sequenced from one sample in a study of T-cell reconstitution after alpha-beta-depleted transplantation in children. Unique molecular identifiers were incorporated during preparation of the TCRbeta library. TCRdb reprocessed the PCR reads with MiXCR, giving one entry per CDR3 protein. The data show around 240,000 distinct CDR3 sequences, roughly 8.2% seen once. The specimen comprised PBMCs, mostly from graft donor cells, sampled 180 days after TCRalphabeta/CD19-depleted stem cell transplant. The receptors shown here come from a male patient younger than 18 who had a stem cell transplant for acute lymphoblastic leukemia, so the T cells may come from the graft donor.

This clonotype was found many times. This chain connects TRBV18 to TRBJ1-1; a weak D match, TRBD1 (6 bases). V shed 2 bases and J shed 8 bases, with 21 bases lying between them. Germline-derived CDR1 and CDR2 are KGHSH and LQKENI. There are 16 residues in the CDR3. The DNA for the CDR3 is TGTGCCAGCTCACCATCACAGGGACCCACGCGGGGGGAAGCTTTCTTT. It specifies CASSPSQGPTRGEAFF.

This clonotype was counted at least ten times. The rearrangement joins TRBV29-1 to TRBJ1-1; 10 nucleotides agree with TRBD1. Germline lookup yields CDR1 SQVTM and CDR2 ANQGSEA. V lost 3 bases to trimming and J lost 6 bases; unmatched junction nucleotides: 4. The CDR3 totals 13 residues. CDR3 amino acids: CSVEDRGTAEAFF. CDR3 DNA: TGCAGCGTTGAGGACAGGGGGACCGCTGAAGCTTTCTTT.

This clonotype has at least ten counts. The V call is TRBV10-3, the J call TRBJ2-2; D is tentatively TRBD1 or TRBD2 (5 bases each). Germline loops: CDR1 ENHRY, CDR2 SYGVKD. CDR3 length equals 14 residues. V was pared by 6 bases and J by 2 bases, with 10 bases between. The CDR3 bases are TGTGCCATCAGGCTGGGACCAAACACCGGGGAGCTGTTTTTT. Its protein is CAIRLGPNTGELFF.

This clonotype was observed many times. The chain uses TRBV12-3 or TRBV12-4 and TRBJ2-4; D is possibly TRBD1 (6 bases). This CDR3 contains 13 residues. Trimming left V 9 bases short and J 7 bases short, with 16 bases between. The CDR3 region is CASSRGSENIQYF. In DNA, the CDR3 is TGTGCCAGTTCCAGGGGTTCAGAGAACATTCAGTACTTC.

The CDR3 here is CASSMGQGMYEQYF. The CDR3 bases are TGTGCCAGTAGTATGGGACAGGGTATGTACGAGCAGTACTTC. The V gene is TRBV19, the J gene TRBJ2-7, with 9 bases fitting TRBD1. The CDR3 runs to 14 residues. The junction had 4 bases not matched to a gene; V was cut back by 3 bases and J by 4 bases. Germline CDR1 and CDR2: LNHDA and SQIVND (reference sequence).

This clonotype occurred many times. Because the CDR3's place on the DNA is in doubt, the DNA is left out and the CDR3 is given as listed by TCRdb. The chain combines TRBV5-6 with TRBJ2-5; TRBD1 is taken as the D call from the table, unchecked against the DNA. The CDR3 has 14 residues if both end residues are counted. The V gene's germline CDR1 is SGHDT and CDR2 YYEEEE. The CDR3: CASTLFGPEETQYF.

This sequence joins TRBV12-3 or TRBV12-4 and TRBJ1-5; D possibly corresponds to TRBD1 (6 bases). V lost 5 bases, J lost 1 base, and 9 bases lay in between. The CDR3 runs 14 residues. The CDR3 DNA is TGTGCCAGCAGTCAAGACAGGAGCAATCAGCCCCAGCATTTT. This sequence encodes CASSQDRSNQPQHF.

This clonotype was seen repeatedly, ten times or more. This chain links TRBV11-2 with TRBJ1-1; the D gene is possibly TRBD1 (5 bases). CDR3 size: 12 residues. CDR1 is SGHAT, CDR2 FQNNGV, per germline. The V end lost 3 bases, the J end lost 8 bases, and 10 bases lay between the germline ends. This chain's CDR3 is CASSFDSGEAFF. CDR3 DNA: TGTGCCAGCAGCTTCGACAGTGGCGAAGCTTTCTTT. Drawing the rest from reference TRBV11-2 and TRBJ1-1, the complete variable domain is EAGVAQSPRYKIIEKRQSVAFWCNPISGHATLYWYQQILGQGPKLLIQFQNNGVVDDSQLPKDRFSAERLKGVDSTLKIQPAKLEDSAVYLCASSFDSGEAFFGQGTRLTVV.